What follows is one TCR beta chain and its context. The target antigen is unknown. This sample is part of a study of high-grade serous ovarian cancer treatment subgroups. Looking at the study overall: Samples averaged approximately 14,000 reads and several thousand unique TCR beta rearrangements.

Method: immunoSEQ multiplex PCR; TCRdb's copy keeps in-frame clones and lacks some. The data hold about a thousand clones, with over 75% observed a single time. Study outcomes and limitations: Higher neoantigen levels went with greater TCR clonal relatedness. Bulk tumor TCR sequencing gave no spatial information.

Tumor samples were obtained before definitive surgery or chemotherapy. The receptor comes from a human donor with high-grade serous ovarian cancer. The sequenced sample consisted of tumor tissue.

Here the CDR3 DNA reads TGTGCCATCAGTTGGACCCGCTACGAGCAGTACTTC. Residues: CAISWTRYEQYF. V and J are TRBV10-3 and TRBJ2-5; D gene ambiguous. The J call may be in error: the DNA end matches TRBJ2-7 better. The CDR3 has 12 amino acids. Germline V gives CDR1 ENHRY, CDR2 SYGVKD.